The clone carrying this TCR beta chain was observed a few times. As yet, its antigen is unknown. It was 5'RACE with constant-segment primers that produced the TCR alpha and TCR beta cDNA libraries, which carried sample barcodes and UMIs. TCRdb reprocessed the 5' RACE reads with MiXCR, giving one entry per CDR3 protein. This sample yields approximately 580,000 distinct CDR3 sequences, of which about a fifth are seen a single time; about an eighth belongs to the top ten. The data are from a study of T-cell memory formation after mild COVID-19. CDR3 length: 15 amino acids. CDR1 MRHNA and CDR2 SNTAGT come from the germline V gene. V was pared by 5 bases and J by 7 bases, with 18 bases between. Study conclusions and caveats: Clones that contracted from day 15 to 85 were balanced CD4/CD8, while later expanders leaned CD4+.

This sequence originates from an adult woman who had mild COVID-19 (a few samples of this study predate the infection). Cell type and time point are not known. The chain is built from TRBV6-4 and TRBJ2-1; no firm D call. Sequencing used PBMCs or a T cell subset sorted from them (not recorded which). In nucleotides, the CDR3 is TGTGCCAGCAGTCCTAACAAGTGGGCCACGAATGAGCAGTTCTTC. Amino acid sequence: CASSPNKWATNEQFF.